Following are 9 T cell receptor beta chains from one sample sequenced in a study of cytomegalovirus exposure and HLA in healthy donors. The PCR had 60 Vbeta and 13 Jbeta primers. Assay used: immunoSEQ multiplex PCR; TCRdb lists only in-frame clones, some missing. The sample includes some 120,000 clones. Specimen: PBMCs. The receptors originated from a man between 25 and 39 years old in good health and CMV-seronegative.

The chain carries TRBV5-1 and TRBJ2-7; D uncertain. Between the trimmed V and J ends, which lost 3 bases and 2 bases, there was a span of 12 bases. This CDR3 is 14 amino acids long. CDR1 is SGHRS, CDR2 YFSETQ, per germline. The chain's CDR3 is CASSSQENPYEQYF. DNA for the CDR3: TGCGCCAGCAGCTCCCAGGAAAATCCCTACGAGCAGTACTTC. The entire variable domain, with the rest obtained from reference TRBV5-1 and TRBJ2-7, is as follows: KAGVTQTPRYLIKTRGQQVTLSCSPISGHRSVSWYQQTPGQGLQFLFEYFSETQRNKGNFPGRFSGRQFSNSRSEMNVSTLELGDSALYLCASSSQENPYEQYFGPGTRLTVT.

The V gene is TRBV19, the J gene TRBJ1-5; 10 bases fit TRBD1. This CDR3 has 16 amino acids. With 2 bases clipped from V and 6 bases from J, the junction kept 7 bases outside the gene matches. Germline lookup yields CDR1 LNHDA and CDR2 SQIVND (reference sequence). The CDR3: CASSIKGQGMGQPQHF. The CDR3 region has the DNA TGTGCCAGTAGTATAAAGGGACAGGGGATGGGTCAGCCCCAGCATTTT.

This chain uses TRBV2 with TRBJ2-2; TRBD2 matches 7 bases. Germline values: CDR1 SNHLY, CDR2 FYNNEI. The CDR3 consists of 13 residues. Trimming at V came to 7 bases and at J to 5 bases, leaving 4 bases not matched to a gene. This chain's CDR3 is CASTREETGELFF. The CDR3 DNA is TGTGCCAGCACCCGGGAGGAGACCGGGGAGCTGTTTTTT.

The gene calls are TRBV6-5 and TRBJ1-1; unclear D gene. The CDR3 is made up of 13 amino acids. Trimming removed 5 bases at V and 1 base at J, with 8 bases between. Germline-derived CDR1 and CDR2 are MNHEY and SVGAGI. The CDR3 region has the DNA TGTGCCAGCAGTCTCACACAGAACACTGAAGCTTTCTTT. Translation gives CASSLTQNTEAFF.

The rearrangement uses TRBV7-2 and TRBJ2-7; 12 bases match TRBD2. The CDR3 length is 16 residues. Per germline, CDR1 SGHTA and CDR2 FQGNSA. The junction had 2 bases not matched to a gene; V was cut back by 1 base and J by 1 base. The CDR3 spells CASSLGTSGVSYEQYF. The CDR3 coding sequence is TGTGCCAGCAGCTTAGGGACTAGCGGGGTTTCCTACGAGCAGTACTTC.

The chain joins TRBV2 to TRBJ1-5; a possible D gene is TRBD1 (6 bases). Trimming stripped 5 bases from V and 4 bases from J, with 12 bases between. This CDR3 contains 14 residues. CDR1 and CDR2 from the germline V gene are SNHLY and FYNNEI. This CDR3 reads CASSLQGGNQPQHF. CDR3 nucleotide sequence: TGTGCCAGCAGTTTACAGGGAGGGAATCAGCCCCAGCATTTT. The full variable domain, rest sourced from reference TRBV2 and TRBJ1-5, is EPEVTQTPSHQVTQMGQEVILRCVPISNHLYFYWYRQILGQKVEFLVSFYNNEISEKSEIFDDQFSVERPDGSNFTLKIRSTKLEDSAMYFCASSLQGGNQPQHFGDGTRLSIL.

The rearrangement links TRBV7-2 to TRBJ1-4; tentative D call: TRBD1 (6 bases). V was clipped by 1 base and J by 0 bases, with 9 bases between them. This CDR3 spans 16 amino acids. CDR1 SGHTA and CDR2 FQGNSA come from the germline V gene. The CDR3 DNA is TGTGCCAGCAGCTTAGACGGGACATCAACTAATGAAAAACTGTTTTTT. Residues: CASSLDGTSTNEKLFF.

This chain joins TRBV6-6 and TRBJ2-1; possible D gene TRBD1, 5 bases. CDR3 length: 16 residues. V lost 2 bases to trimming and J lost 0 bases, with 11 bases between them. Germline V gene sequence: CDR1 MNHNY, CDR2 SVGAGI (reference sequence). CDR3 residues: CASSYGTGFSYNEQFF. As DNA, the CDR3 is TGTGCCAGCAGTTACGGTACAGGCTTCTCCTACAATGAGCAGTTCTTC.

V gene TRBV4-1 combines with J gene TRBJ2-2, with 8 bases matching TRBD2. The germline CDR1 and CDR2 sequences are MGHRA and YSYEKL. V was clipped by 2 bases and J by 3 bases; unmatched bases: 5. The CDR3 has 16 amino acids. CDR3 sequence reads: CASSQSQRGYTGELFF. The DNA for the CDR3 is TGCGCCAGCAGCCAAAGTCAGCGGGGGTACACCGGGGAGCTGTTTTTT.